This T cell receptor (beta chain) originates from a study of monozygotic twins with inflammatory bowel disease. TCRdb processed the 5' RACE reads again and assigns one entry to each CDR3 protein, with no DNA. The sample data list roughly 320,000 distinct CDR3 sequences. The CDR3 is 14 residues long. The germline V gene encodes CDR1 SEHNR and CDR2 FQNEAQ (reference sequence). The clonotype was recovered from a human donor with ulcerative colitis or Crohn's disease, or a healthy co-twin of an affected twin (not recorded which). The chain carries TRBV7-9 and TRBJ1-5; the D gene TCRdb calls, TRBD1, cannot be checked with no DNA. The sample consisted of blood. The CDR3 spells CASSSDWGNQPQHF. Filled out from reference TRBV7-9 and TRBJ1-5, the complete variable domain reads DTGVSQNPRHKITKRGQNVTFRCDPISEHNRLYWYRQTLGQGPEFLTYFQNEAQLEKSRLLSDRFSAERPKGSFSTLEIQRTEQGDSAMYLCASSSDWGNQPQHFGDGTRLSIL.